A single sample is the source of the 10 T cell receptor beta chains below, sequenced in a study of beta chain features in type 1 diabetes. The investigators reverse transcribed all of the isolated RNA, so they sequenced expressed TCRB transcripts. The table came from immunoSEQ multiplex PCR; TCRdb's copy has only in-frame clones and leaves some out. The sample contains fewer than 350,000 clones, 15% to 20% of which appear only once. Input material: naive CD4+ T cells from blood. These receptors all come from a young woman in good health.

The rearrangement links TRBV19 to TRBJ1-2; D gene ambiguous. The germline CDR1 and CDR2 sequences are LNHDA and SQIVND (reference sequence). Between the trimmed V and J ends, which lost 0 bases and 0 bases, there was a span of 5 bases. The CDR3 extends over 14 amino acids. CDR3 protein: CASSIETANYGYTF. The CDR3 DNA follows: TGTGCCAGTAGTATAGAAACAGCTAACTATGGCTACACCTTC. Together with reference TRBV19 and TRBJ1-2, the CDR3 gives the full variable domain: DGGITQSPKYLFRKEGQNVTLSCEQNLNHDAMYWYRQDPGQGLRLIYYSQIVNDFQKGDIAEGYSVSREKKESFPLTVTSAQKNPTAFYLCASSIETANYGYTFGSGTRLTVV.

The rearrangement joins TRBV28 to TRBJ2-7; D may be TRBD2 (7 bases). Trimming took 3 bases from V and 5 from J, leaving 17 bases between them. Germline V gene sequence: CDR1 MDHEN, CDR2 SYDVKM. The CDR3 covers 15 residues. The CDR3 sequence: CASSLGGREGNEQYF. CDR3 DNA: TGTGCCAGCAGTTTGGGGGGGCGCGAAGGCAACGAGCAGTACTTC.

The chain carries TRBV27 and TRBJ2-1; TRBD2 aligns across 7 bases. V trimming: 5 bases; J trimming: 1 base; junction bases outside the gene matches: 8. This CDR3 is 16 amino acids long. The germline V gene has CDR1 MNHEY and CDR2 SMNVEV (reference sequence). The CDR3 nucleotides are TGTGCCAGCAGTGCGGGAGCTGGCGTTTCCTACAATGAGCAGTTCTTC. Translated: CASSAGAGVSYNEQFF.

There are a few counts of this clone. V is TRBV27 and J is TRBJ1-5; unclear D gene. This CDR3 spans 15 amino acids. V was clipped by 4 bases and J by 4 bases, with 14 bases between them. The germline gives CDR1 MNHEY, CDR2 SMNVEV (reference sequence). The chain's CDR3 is CASSYKGVENQPQHF. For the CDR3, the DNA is TGTGCCAGCAGTTACAAGGGAGTTGAGAATCAGCCCCAGCATTTT.

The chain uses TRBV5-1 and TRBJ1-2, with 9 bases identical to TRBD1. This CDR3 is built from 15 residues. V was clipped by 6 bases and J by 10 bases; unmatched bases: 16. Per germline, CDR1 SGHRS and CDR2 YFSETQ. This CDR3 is CASTPGGTGPTDYTF. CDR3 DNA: TGCGCCAGCACCCCTGGAGGGACAGGGCCTACTGACTACACCTTC.

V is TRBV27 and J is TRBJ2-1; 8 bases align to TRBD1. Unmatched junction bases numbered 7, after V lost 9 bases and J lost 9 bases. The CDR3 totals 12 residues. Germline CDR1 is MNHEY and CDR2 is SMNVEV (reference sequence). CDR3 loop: CASRQGLGEQFF. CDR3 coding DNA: TGTGCCAGTAGACAGGGGTTGGGTGAGCAGTTCTTC.

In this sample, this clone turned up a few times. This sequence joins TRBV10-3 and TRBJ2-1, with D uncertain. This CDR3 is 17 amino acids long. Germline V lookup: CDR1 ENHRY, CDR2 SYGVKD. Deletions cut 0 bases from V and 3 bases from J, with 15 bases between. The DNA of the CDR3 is TGTGCCATCAGTGAGTCGAAGTCGAGCACTATCTACAATGAGCAGTTCTTC. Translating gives CAISESKSSTIYNEQFF.

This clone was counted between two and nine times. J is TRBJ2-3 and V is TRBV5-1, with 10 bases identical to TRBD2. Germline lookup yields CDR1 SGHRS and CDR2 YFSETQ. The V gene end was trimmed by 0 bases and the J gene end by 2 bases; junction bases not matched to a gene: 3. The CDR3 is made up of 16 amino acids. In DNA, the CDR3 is TGCGCCAGCAGCTTGGCCGGGACTAGCGACACAGATACGCAGTATTTT. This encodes CASSLAGTSDTDTQYF.

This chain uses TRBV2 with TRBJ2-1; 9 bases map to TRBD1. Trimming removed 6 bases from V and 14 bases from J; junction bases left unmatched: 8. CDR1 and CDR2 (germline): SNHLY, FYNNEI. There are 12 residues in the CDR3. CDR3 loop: CASRPTGGPEFF. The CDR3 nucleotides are TGTGCCAGCAGACCGACAGGGGGACCTGAGTTCTTC. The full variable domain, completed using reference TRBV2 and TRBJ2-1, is EPEVTQTPSHQVTQMGQEVILRCVPISNHLYFYWYRQILGQKVEFLVSFYNNEISEKSEIFDDQFSVERPDGSNFTLKIRSTKLEDSAMYFCASRPTGGPEFFGPGTRLTVL.

CDR3 sequence (DNA): TGCAGCGTTGAGGTGTCGGTCTACAATGAGCAGTTCTTC. Translated: CSVEVSVYNEQFF. The chain couples TRBV29-1 to TRBJ2-1, with unresolved D. CDR3 length: 13 residues. CDR1 and CDR2 from the germline V gene are SQVTM and ANQGSEA. Trimming took off 3 bases at V and 3 bases at J, with 9 bases between the two ends.